This TCR beta chain was documented in a study of blood T cell repertoires in COVID-19 (dated by TCRdb to the early 2020s). For context, the study as a whole: For ImmuneRACE Cohort 3, a participant was defined as recovered based on two consecutive negative NP/OP PCR tests, clearance by a healthcare professional, or resolution of symptoms. Collaborator samples came from the United States, Italy and Spain and covered acute and convalescent phases of COVID-19. The prospective study material was composed of cDNA or gDNA derived from T cells, B-cell-depleted T cells, or PBMCs. Deeply sampled blood TCRbeta repertoires from subjects exposed to, actively infected with, or recovered from COVID-19 were included in the dataset. The repertoires were made available in a free public database intended to serve as a resource for research on the immune response to SARS-CoV-2. The samples were drawn from two sources: the first 160 participants of the ongoing ImmuneRACE study, and 1,000 to 1,500 subjects contributed by 6 global collaborators. A de-identified subject ID, COVID-19 status, age in years and sex were almost always included in the sample metadata. Where available, HLA class I and class II types were taken from metadata supplied by the sample provider and were not determined by assay-based typing.

Enrolling through a virtual design, the prospective study's participants ranged in age from roughly 18 to 89 years and lived across around 25 United States geographic areas. To assign participants to cohorts, the prospective study relied on clinical history that participants themselves reported in a screening survey and a study questionnaire. Mobile phlebotomists in the prospective study collected whole blood, serum and a nasopharyngeal or oropharyngeal swab from every participant. Prospective study participants could optionally give additional blood draws and questionnaires over an approximately 2-month period. Blood samples from the prospective study were shipped frozen or at room temperature prior to DNA extraction. This clone has just one count. This receptor's antigen is unknown. It has no much larger one-base neighbor in the sample; base qualities were not kept. The immunoSEQ Assay, a bias-controlled multiplex PCR, was used to amplify TCRbeta CDR3 regions from genomic DNA. Per the authors' processing: The number of nucleated cells in each sample was estimated by amplification of reference gene primers within the assay. To quantify the absolute abundance of each unique TCRbeta CDR3 rearrangement, sequence reads were collapsed and filtered. For each sample, productive Simpson clonality was calculated as the square root of Simpson's diversity index over productive rearrangements. The source is immuneACCESS, and TCRdb retained only in-frame sequences with V and J called. Part of the clones is not carried over; for the studies checked, unresolved V genes explain less than half of this, and the remainder is unexplained. The D gene and trimming were derived from the DNA, and the V and J assignments and clone size from that table. This sample comprises roughly 200,000 clones, 86% of them detected only once. The ten largest clonotypes hold 3% to 3.5% of the sample.

Overall study results and their limits: The amount of clinical and demographic metadata varied by source and participant and was provided uncurated.

This TCR was recovered from a woman aged 50 to 60 in a cohort exposed to, infected with or recovered from COVID-19 (not recorded which). The sequencing sample was made of PBMCs or T cells enriched from blood (not recorded which).

The sequenced DNA is TGTGCCAGTAGTATATTATTGGGGGCGAGCAATCAGCCCCAGCATTTT. Translated, this is CASSILLGASNQPQHF. Recombination joined TRBV19 with TRBJ1-5, with TRBD1 as a weak D call on 6 bases. Deletion took 2 bases off V and 1 base off J, with a span of 12 bases between the germline ends. The CDR3 runs 16 residues from the cysteine to the phenylalanine. Of the read, only the CDR3 DNA is kept; its 48 bases are in frame from base 1. The germline V gene (reference sequence) yields LNHDA for CDR1 and SQIVND for CDR2. Outside the CDR3, residues come from the reference TRBV19 and TRBJ1-5 proteins, so the full variable domain is: DGGITQSPKYLFRKEGQNVTLSCEQNLNHDAMYWYRQDPGQGLRLIYYSQIVNDFQKGDIAEGYSVSREKKESFPLTVTSAQKNPTAFYLCASSILLGASNQPQHFGDGTRLSIL.